A single sample is the source of the 14 T cell receptor beta chains below, sequenced in a study of T cell repertoires in aging, cancer and after chemotherapy. TRB rearrangements spanning V, D and J were amplified using mixed TRB-A/B primers. Using its own MiXCR run on the multiplex PCR reads, TCRdb lists one record per CDR3 protein. The sample shows roughly 3,800 distinct CDR3 sequences, less than 35% of them seen only once. Amplification of TCR beta used genomic DNA extracted from peripheral blood. The sample consisted of blood. Receptors were obtained from a human donor with a solid tumor.

By frequency in the sample, this clonotype is medium-sized. V gene TRBV27 combines with J gene TRBJ1-2, with D possibly matching TRBD1 (6 bases). In germline, CDR1 is MNHEY, CDR2 SMNVEV (reference sequence). Trimming removed 5 bases at V and 6 bases at J, with 13 bases between. The CDR3 loop spans 13 amino acids. The CDR3 is CASSLNRAHGYTF. The CDR3 DNA reads as TGTGCCAGCAGTCTTAACAGGGCCCATGGCTACACCTTC.

This rearrangement joins TRBV20-1 to TRBJ2-1; the match to TRBD2 covers 9 bases. J lost 12 bases, V lost 4 bases, and 4 bases had no gene match. The CDR3 spans 11 residues. CDR1 and CDR2 (germline): DFQATT, SNEGSKA (reference sequence). The CDR3 is CSATSGVGQFF. Here the CDR3 DNA reads TGCAGTGCTACTAGCGGGGTCGGGCAGTTCTTC.

By share, this clonotype ranks as medium-sized. The chain employs TRBV6-6 and TRBJ1-4, with 10 bases identical to TRBD1. The germline V gene has CDR1 MNHNY and CDR2 SVGAGI (reference sequence). This CDR3 has 16 residues. V was pared by 2 bases and J by 6 bases, with 6 bases of the junction left unmatched. The CDR3 protein is CASSYGQGGSHEKLFF. The CDR3 DNA reads TGTGCCAGCAGTTACGGACAGGGGGGGAGTCATGAAAAACTGTTTTTT.

In DNA form, the CDR3 reads TGTGCCAGCACTACCGGGGGCTACGAGCAGTACTTC. Its translation: CASTTGGYEQYF. The chain combines TRBV6-2 or TRBV6-3 with TRBJ2-7, with D maybe TRBD2 (6 bases). Looked up from germline, CDR1 is MNHEY and CDR2 is SVGEGT. Trimming stripped 7 bases from V and 3 bases from J, with 10 bases between. The CDR3 is 12 residues long.

This clonotype was seen only once. V and J are TRBV7-3 and TRBJ1-4, with a weak D call TRBD1 (6 bases). Germline values: CDR1 SGHTA, CDR2 FQGTGA. This CDR3 comprises 14 residues. V was clipped by 5 bases and J by 0 bases, with 7 bases between them. CDR3 in DNA: TGTGCCAGCAGCCCAGGGGCAACTAATGAAAAACTGTTTTTT. This sequence encodes CASSPGATNEKLFF.

The chain is built from TRBV7-2 and TRBJ2-3; D is perhaps TRBD2 (6 bases). CDR3 length equals 15 residues. In germline, CDR1 is SGHTA, CDR2 FQGNSA. With 3 bases removed from V and 0 bases from J, the gap between germline ends came to 10 bases. CDR3 coding DNA: TGTGCCAGCAGCTTGGGACTTCCTAGCACAGATACGCAGTATTTT. It encodes CASSLGLPSTDTQYF.

This chain links TRBV12-3 or TRBV12-4 with TRBJ2-1; tentatively, D is TRBD2 (7 bases). Trimming pared 6 bases from V and 6 bases from J, leaving 18 bases between. This CDR3 comprises 15 residues. CDR3 protein: CASSIEVGGPNEQFF. CDR3 nucleotides: TGTGCCAGCAGCATAGAGGTGGGGGGGCCCAATGAGCAGTTCTTC.

This clonotype is classed as medium-sized. This chain uses TRBV6-5 with TRBJ1-2; 8 nucleotides agree with TRBD1. After removal of 4 bases from V and 5 bases from J, the junction contained 6 bases not matched to a gene. The CDR3 spans 14 residues. Germline lookup yields CDR1 MNHEY and CDR2 SVGAGI. CDR3 in DNA: TGTGCCAGCAGTTTAACACAGGGGGGATATGGCTACACCTTC. Residues: CASSLTQGGYGYTF.

This clonotype was recorded a few times. The chain has TRBV30 and TRBJ1-5; 7 positions match TRBD1. Looked up from germline, CDR1 is GTSNPN and CDR2 is SVGIG (reference sequence). V dropped 1 base and J dropped 3; count of bases not matched to a gene: 9. The CDR3 runs to 16 residues. CDR3: CAWSARQGYDNQPQHF. The CDR3 DNA reads as TGTGCCTGGAGTGCTCGACAGGGTTACGACAATCAGCCCCAGCATTTT.

In its sample, this clonotype ranks as medium-sized. The chain combines TRBV6-5 with TRBJ2-3; TRBD1 matches 9 bases. V gave up 4 bases and J gave up 5 bases; unmatched junction bases: 1. CDR3 length equals 13 residues. CDR1 is MNHEY, CDR2 SVGAGI, per germline. In DNA, the CDR3 is TGTGCCAGCAGTTCGGGACAGGGAGATACGCAGTATTTT. Its protein product is CASSSGQGDTQYF.

This rearrangement joins TRBV12-3 or TRBV12-4 to TRBJ1-1; D gene uncertain. The CDR3 sequence is 13 residues long. Deletions cut 7 bases from V and 5 bases from J, with 14 bases between. The CDR3 region is CASTPQVGTEAFF. CDR3 in DNA: TGTGCCAGCACCCCGCAGGTTGGGACTGAAGCTTTCTTT.

This clonotype was recorded a few times. The CDR3 DNA reads TGCAGTGCTAGGCCTTCGGGACAGGGGTCGGTTTCACCCCTCCACTTT. Its translation: CSARPSGQGSVSPLHF. V and J are TRBV20-1 and TRBJ1-6, with TRBD1 identical over 10 bases. V lost 3 bases to trimming and J lost 9 bases; unmatched junction nucleotides: 11. This CDR3 spans 16 amino acids. The V gene's germline CDR1 is DFQATT and CDR2 SNEGSKA (reference sequence).

This clonotype is medium-sized (0.01 to 0.1%) within its sample. J is TRBJ1-4 and V is TRBV6-6, with 7 bases matching TRBD1. The CDR3 is made up of 15 amino acids. The J segment lost 8 bases and the V segment lost 7 bases, leaving 13 bases of the junction unmatched. In germline, CDR1 is MNHNY, CDR2 SVGAGI (reference sequence). The CDR3 sequence is CASTYRTGLGEKLFF. The CDR3 nucleotides read TGTGCCAGCACATACCGGACAGGACTGGGCGAAAAACTGTTTTTT.

The CDR3 reads CSARAGTGGSNTEAFF. The CDR3 bases are TGCAGTGCTAGAGCTGGGACAGGGGGCTCGAACACTGAAGCTTTCTTT. The genes are TRBV20-1 and TRBJ1-1; 12 nucleotides agree with TRBD1. Losses at the gene ends were 1 base for V and 1 base for J; bases not matched to a gene: 4. The germline CDR1 and CDR2 sequences are DFQATT and SNEGSKA (reference sequence). The CDR3 totals 16 residues.